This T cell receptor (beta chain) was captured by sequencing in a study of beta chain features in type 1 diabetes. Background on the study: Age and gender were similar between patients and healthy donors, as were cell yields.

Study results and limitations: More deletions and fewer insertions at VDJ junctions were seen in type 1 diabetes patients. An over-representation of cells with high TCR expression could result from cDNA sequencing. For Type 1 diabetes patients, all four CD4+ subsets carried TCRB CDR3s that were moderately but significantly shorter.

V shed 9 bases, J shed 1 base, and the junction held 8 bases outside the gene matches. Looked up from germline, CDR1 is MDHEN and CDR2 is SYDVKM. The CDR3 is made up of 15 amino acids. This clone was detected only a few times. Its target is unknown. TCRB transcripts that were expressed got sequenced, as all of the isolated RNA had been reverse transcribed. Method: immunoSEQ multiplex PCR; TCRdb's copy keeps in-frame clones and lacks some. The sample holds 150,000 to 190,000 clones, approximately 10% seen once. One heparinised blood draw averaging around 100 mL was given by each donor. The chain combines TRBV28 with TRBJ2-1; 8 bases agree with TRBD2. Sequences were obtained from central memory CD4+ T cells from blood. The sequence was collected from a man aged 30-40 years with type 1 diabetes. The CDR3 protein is CASTSGGRSYNEQFF. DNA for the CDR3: TGTGCCAGTACTAGCGGAGGGAGATCCTACAATGAGCAGTTCTTC. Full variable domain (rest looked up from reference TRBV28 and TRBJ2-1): DVKVTQSSRYLVKRTGEKVFLECVQDMDHENMFWYRQDPGLGLRLIYFSYDVKMKEKGDIPEGYSVSREKKERFSLILESASTNQTSMYLCASTSGGRSYNEQFFGPGTRLTVL.